This T cell receptor beta chain came from a study of beta chain features in type 1 diabetes. Via the markers CD45RO/CCR7/CD25/CD127/CD95/CD27, stem cell-like memory, regulatory, central memory and naive CD4+ cells were sorted. The CDR3 contains 16 residues. Germline assignment: CDR1 MGHRA and CDR2 YSYEKL. Trimming removed 1 base at V and 7 bases at J, with 14 bases between. General study points: TCRB CDR3 length was moderately but significantly reduced in all four CD4+ subsets of Type 1 diabetes patients. Patients' naive, central memory and Treg TCRB repertoires seemed closer to one another than those of healthy donors.

This clone has just a few counts. Its antigen is undetermined. All of the isolated RNA was reverse transcribed, so expressed TCRB transcripts were sequenced. Sequencing was performed with immunoSEQ multiplex PCR; in TCRdb, only in-frame clones are kept and a portion is missing. The sample lists 350,000 to 450,000 clones, 10% to 15% occurring once. Sequences were obtained from naive CD4+ T cells from blood. This receptor was obtained from a woman between 18 and 30 years old with type 1 diabetes. The rearrangement links TRBV4-1 to TRBJ1-6, with D possibly TRBD1 on 5 matching bases. For the CDR3, the DNA is TGCGCCAGCAGCCAAGGACTCAGGGCTCTCAATTCACCCCTCCACTTT. Amino acids: CASSQGLRALNSPLHF.